The 16 T cell receptor beta chains in this list originate from one sample, sequenced in a study of T and B cells in COVID-19 patients (dated by TCRdb to between 2020 and 2021). Genomic DNA extracted from blood was used in amounts of about 250-550 ng for amplification of TRB repertoires. Sequencing instrument: Illumina MiSeq. Multiplex PCR with BIOMED2 TRB-A/B primer pools was used to amplify TRB rearrangements. Clones were called with MiXCR by TCRdb after fastp trimmed the public reads at Q25, and only in-frame beta chains were retained. One record per CDR3 amino acid sequence lists the most common genes and DNA. Recorded for this sample are roughly 27,000 distinct CDR3 sequences; 30% to 35% of them occurred a single time. In total, the top ten clones hold 1.7% of the sample. The sequencing input was blood. These receptors all stem from a human donor who had recovered from COVID-19.

This clonotype showed up many times. The chain joins TRBV11-2 to TRBJ2-2, with D unresolved. CDR3 length: 11 amino acids. CDR1 is SGHAT and CDR2 is FQNNGV in the germline V gene. The V and J ends lost 5 bases and 9 bases respectively, with 7 bases between them. The CDR3 loop is CASSPGWELFF. In nucleotides, the CDR3 is TGTGCCAGCAGCCCGGGTTGGGAGCTGTTTTTT.

Ten or more counts support this clonotype. The chain combines TRBV15 with TRBJ2-5; D is possibly TRBD2 (5 bases). The CDR3 runs 16 residues. Trimming left V 6 bases short and J 8 bases short, with 25 bases between. The germline V gene has CDR1 LNHNV and CDR2 YYDKDF (reference sequence). In DNA, the CDR3 is TGTGCCACCAGGCGAGCCGGAGACGGGAACAAAGGCACCCAGTACTTC. Translated: CATRRAGDGNKGTQYF.

This clonotype was picked up a small number of times. V is TRBV18 and J is TRBJ1-1; D is ambiguous. The germline CDR1 and CDR2 sequences are KGHSH and LQKENI. V lost 3 bases to trimming and J lost 0 bases, with 8 bases between them. CDR3 length equals 14 residues. CDR3: CASSPGLMNTEAFF. CDR3 nucleotide sequence: TGTGCCAGCTCACCCGGTCTCATGAACACTGAAGCTTTCTTT.

The chain joins TRBV6-5 to TRBJ1-1; D perhaps matches TRBD1 (6 bases). Germline V CDR1 and CDR2: MNHEY, SVGAGI. Trimming shortened V by 5 bases and J by 0 bases, and 16 bases separated the two germline ends. This CDR3 contains 16 residues. The CDR3 region is CASSGWAGAMNTEAFF. The CDR3 DNA sequence: TGTGCCAGCAGTGGATGGGCAGGGGCGATGAACACTGAAGCTTTCTTT.

This clonotype occurred a few times. The chain combines TRBV15 with TRBJ2-1; 9 bases map to TRBD2. There are 15 residues in the CDR3. J was trimmed by 9 bases and V by 0 bases; bases with no gene match: 6. Germline lookup yields CDR1 LNHNV and CDR2 YYDKDF (reference sequence). CDR3 region: CATSRDRLAGFEQFF. In DNA, the CDR3 is TGTGCCACCAGCAGAGATCGGCTAGCGGGATTTGAGCAGTTCTTC.

The chain recombines TRBV13 with TRBJ1-1, with D possibly being TRBD1 (6 bases). The CDR3 has 14 residues. V lost 3 bases and J lost 6, with 14 bases in between. Germline V CDR1 and CDR2: PRHDT, FYEKMQ (reference sequence). CDR3 in amino acids: CASSLGAGDPEAFF. The CDR3 nucleotides are TGTGCCAGCAGCTTGGGGGCAGGGGATCCTGAAGCTTTCTTT.

This clonotype showed up just a few times. The V and J genes are TRBV13 and TRBJ2-7; D is tentatively TRBD1 or TRBD2 (5 bases each). This CDR3 is 15 amino acids long. In germline, CDR1 is PRHDT, CDR2 FYEKMQ (reference sequence). The V end lost 4 bases, the J end lost 2 bases, and 15 bases lay between the germline ends. The CDR3 nucleotides read TGTGCCAGCAGCTCAACCGGGACGCACACCTACGAGCAGTACTTC. This translates into CASSSTGTHTYEQYF.

The J gene is TRBJ2-1, the V gene TRBV6-2 or TRBV6-3; D gene uncertain. V lost 1 base, J lost 7 bases, and 14 bases lay in between. The CDR3 totals 15 residues. Germline CDR1 is MNHEY and CDR2 is SVGEGT. The CDR3 bases are TGTGCCAGCAGTTACTTAGCCTTCTCTCGGAATGAGCAGTTCTTC. This gives the protein CASSYLAFSRNEQFF.

This clonotype was counted between two and nine times. V is TRBV30 and J is TRBJ2-2; the D gene is possibly TRBD1 (6 bases). The CDR3 is made up of 12 amino acids. Germline V CDR1 and CDR2: GTSNPN, SVGIG (reference sequence). Trimming took 3 bases from V and 8 from J, leaving 10 bases between them. This CDR3 reads CAWRTGFGELFF. The CDR3 region has the DNA TGTGCCTGGAGAACAGGGTTTGGGGAGCTGTTTTTT.

The V gene is TRBV18, the J gene TRBJ2-7, with D unclear. Germline V gives CDR1 KGHSH, CDR2 LQKENI. Trimming cost V 1 base and J 0 bases, with 7 bases left between them. The CDR3 is 14 residues long. The CDR3 bases are TGTGCCAGCTCACCACAAGATCTCTCCTACGAGCAGTACTTC. It is translated as CASSPQDLSYEQYF.

This clonotype was picked up a small number of times. This chain uses TRBV13 with TRBJ1-3; D is uncertain. Between the trimmed V and J ends, which lost 6 bases and 4 bases, there was a span of 13 bases. There are 14 residues in the CDR3. CDR1 and CDR2 (germline): PRHDT, FYEKMQ (reference sequence). CDR3 sequence reads: CASSSRGSGNTIYF. The CDR3 DNA is TGTGCCAGCAGTTCCCGGGGAAGCGGAAACACCATATATTTT. Full variable domain (remainder filled in from reference TRBV13 and TRBJ1-3): AAGVIQSPRHLIKEKRETATLKCYPIPRHDTVYWYQQGPGQDPQFLISFYEKMQSDKGSIPDRFSAQQFSDYHSELNMSSLELGDSALYFCASSSRGSGNTIYFGEGSWLTVV.

A few counts support this clonotype. This chain connects TRBV30 to TRBJ1-2; D remains unclear. Germline V gene lookup returns CDR1 GTSNPN and CDR2 SVGIG (reference sequence). Deletions cut 2 bases from V and 7 bases from J, with 11 bases between. This CDR3 contains 12 residues. The CDR3 reads CAWSWRIGGYTF. CDR3 DNA sequence: TGTGCCTGGAGTTGGAGGATCGGTGGCTACACCTTC.

Note on this clonotype: One junction end does not reproduce the germline sequence, and a read error may be involved. The chain joins TRBV6-1 to TRBJ1-3; no definite D call. There are 15 residues in the CDR3. Germline V gene data show CDR1 as MNHNS and CDR2 as SASEGT. CDR3 nucleotides: TGTGCCAACAGTGAAGCCGGGATCTCTGGAAACACCATATATTTT. Amino acid sequence: CANSEAGISGNTIYF.

The chain employs TRBV18 and TRBJ1-3; D is undetermined. V lost 6 bases and J 0 bases, leaving 12 bases between the germline ends. CDR1 and CDR2 (germline): KGHSH, LQKENI. The CDR3 totals 15 residues. Here the CDR3 DNA reads TGTGCCAGCTCGCCTGGACGGGTCTCTGGAAACACCATATATTTT. It specifies CASSPGRVSGNTIYF.

This chain connects TRBV20-1 to TRBJ2-3; 8 bases are shared with TRBD1. V lost 0 bases and J lost 3; bases outside the gene matches: 8. The germline CDR1 and CDR2 sequences are DFQATT and SNEGSKA (reference sequence). CDR3 length: 16 amino acids. The chain's CDR3 is CSARDDGQGATDTQYF. Here the CDR3 DNA reads TGCAGTGCTAGAGATGATGGGCAGGGGGCAACAGATACGCAGTATTTT.

This chain links TRBV18 with TRBJ1-5; TRBD1 is a possible D gene (6 bases). V lost 6 bases and J lost 0, with 12 bases in between. CDR1 is KGHSH and CDR2 is LQKENI in the germline V gene. This CDR3 has 15 amino acids. The CDR3, as DNA: TGTGCCAGCTCTCTCGGACAGAATAGCAATCAGCCCCAGCATTTT. This codes for CASSLGQNSNQPQHF.